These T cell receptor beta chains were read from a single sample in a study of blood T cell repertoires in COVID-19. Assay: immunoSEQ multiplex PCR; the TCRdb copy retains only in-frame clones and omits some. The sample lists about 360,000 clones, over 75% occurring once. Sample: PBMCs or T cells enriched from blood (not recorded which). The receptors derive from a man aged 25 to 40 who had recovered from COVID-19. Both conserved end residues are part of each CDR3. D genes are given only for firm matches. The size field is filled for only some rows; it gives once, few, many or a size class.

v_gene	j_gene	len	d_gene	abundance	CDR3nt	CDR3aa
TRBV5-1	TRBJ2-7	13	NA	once	TGCGCCAGCAGCTTGGACAGTTGGTACGAGCAGTACTTC	CASSLDSWYEQYF
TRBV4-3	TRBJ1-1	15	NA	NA	TGCGCCAGCAGCCAGGCTCGAGAGGTTAACACTGAAGCTTTCTTT	CASSQAREVNTEAFF
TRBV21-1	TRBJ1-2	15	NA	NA	TGTGCCAGCAGCAAAGCGGGGACTGCTAACTATGGCTACACCTTC	CASSKAGTANYGYTF
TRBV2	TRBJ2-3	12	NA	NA	TGTGCCAGCAGGGCAAATGCAGATACGCAGTATTTT	CASRANADTQYF
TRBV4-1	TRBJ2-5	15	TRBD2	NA	TGCGCCAGCAGCCAAGAGGGAGTCGGGGGGGAGACCCAGTACTTC	CASSQEGVGGETQYF
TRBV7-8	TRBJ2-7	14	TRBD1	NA	TGTGCCAGCAGCCCCGACAGGGCCGCCTACGAGCAGTACTTC	CASSPDRAAYEQYF
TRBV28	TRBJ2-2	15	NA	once	TGTGCCAGCAGGACTTACAGGGCGAACACCGGGGAGCTGTTTTTT	CASRTYRANTGELFF
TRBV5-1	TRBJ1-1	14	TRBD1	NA	TGCGCCAGCAGCTTGGGACAGGGTAGCGCTGAAGCTTTCTTT	CASSLGQGSAEAFF
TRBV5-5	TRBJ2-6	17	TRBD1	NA	TGTGCCAGCAAAACCGGGACAGGGAGCTCTGGGGCCAACGTCCTGACTTTC	CASKTGTGSSGANVLTF
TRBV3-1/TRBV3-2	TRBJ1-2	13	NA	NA	TGTGCCACCCAAAAGGAGGGGCGCGGTGGCTACACCTTC	CATQKEGRGGYTF
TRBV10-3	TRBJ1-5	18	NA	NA	TGTGCCATCAGTGAGGGAGTGGGGGGGCGCGGCGGCAATCAGCCCCAGCATTTT	CAISEGVGGRGGNQPQHF
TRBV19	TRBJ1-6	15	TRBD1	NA	TGTGCCAGTAGTATAGATGCGGACAGGGCATCACCCCTCCACTTT	CASSIDADRASPLHF
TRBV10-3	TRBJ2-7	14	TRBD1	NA	TGTGCCATCAGTATCGGGACAGGTCTCTACGAGCAGTACTTC	CAISIGTGLYEQYF
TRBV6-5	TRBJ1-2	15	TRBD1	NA	TGTGCCAGCAGCGCTTGGACAGGACCCAACTATGGCTACACCTTC	CASSAWTGPNYGYTF
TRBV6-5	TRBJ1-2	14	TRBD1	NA	TGTGCCAGCAGAACAGGGGGCGGTATAAATGGCTACACCTTC	CASRTGGGINGYTF
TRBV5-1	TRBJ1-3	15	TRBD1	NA	TGCGCCAGCAGTGAAAGGACAGGTACTGGAAACACCATATATTTT	CASSERTGTGNTIYF
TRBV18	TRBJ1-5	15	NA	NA	TGTGCCAGCTCACCATCGGGACAAAGCAATCAGCCCCAGCATTTT	CASSPSGQSNQPQHF
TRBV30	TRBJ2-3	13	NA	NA	TGTGCCTGGAGAGGGGTTGGCACAGATACGCAGTATTTT	CAWRGVGTDTQYF
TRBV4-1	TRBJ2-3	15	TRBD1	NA	TGCGCCAGCAGCCAAGCTTTTGGGGTCCAGGGGGCTTCGAATTTT	CASSQAFGVQGASNF
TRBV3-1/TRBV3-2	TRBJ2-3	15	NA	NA	TGTGCCAGCAGCCAAGGACGGGGGACCACAGATACGCAGTATTTT	CASSQGRGTTDTQYF
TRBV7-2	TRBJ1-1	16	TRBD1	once	TGTGCCAGCAGCCCCTGGACAGGGGGCTTCAGCACTGAAGCTTTCTTT	CASSPWTGGFSTEAFF
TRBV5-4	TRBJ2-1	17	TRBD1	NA	TGTGCCAGCAGCCCCACAGGGGGCGCCCAATCCTACAATGAGCAGTTCTTC	CASSPTGGAQSYNEQFF
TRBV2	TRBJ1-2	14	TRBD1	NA	TGTGCCAGCAGCCAAGACAGGGGGAGGGCTGGCTACACCTTC	CASSQDRGRAGYTF
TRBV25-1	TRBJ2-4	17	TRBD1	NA	TGTGCCAGCAGTGGAATGGGCAGGGGGCGCGCCAAAAACATTCAGTACTTC	CASSGMGRGRAKNIQYF
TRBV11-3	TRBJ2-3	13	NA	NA	TGTGCCAGCAGCCCCGGTAGGAGCGGTACGCAGTATTTT	CASSPGRSGTQYF
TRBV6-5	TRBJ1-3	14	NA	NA	TGTGCCAGCAGACCCACAGGGATCGGAAACACCATATATTTT	CASRPTGIGNTIYF
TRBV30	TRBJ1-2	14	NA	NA	TGTGCCTGGAGTGTGGGCAGGCTTAACTATGGCTACACCTTC	CAWSVGRLNYGYTF
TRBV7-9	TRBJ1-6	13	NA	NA	TGTGCCAGCGAAGGAAGGGGTGGGTCACCCCTCCACTTT	CASEGRGGSPLHF
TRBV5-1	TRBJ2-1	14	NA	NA	TGCGCCAGCAGCGCAGCCCAGACTCCTCTTCAGCAGTTCTTC	CASSAAQTPLQQFF
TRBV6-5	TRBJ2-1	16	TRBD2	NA	TGTGCCAGCAGTTACGAGTGGGCGGGGGGCTACAATGAGCAGTTCTTC	CASSYEWAGGYNEQFF